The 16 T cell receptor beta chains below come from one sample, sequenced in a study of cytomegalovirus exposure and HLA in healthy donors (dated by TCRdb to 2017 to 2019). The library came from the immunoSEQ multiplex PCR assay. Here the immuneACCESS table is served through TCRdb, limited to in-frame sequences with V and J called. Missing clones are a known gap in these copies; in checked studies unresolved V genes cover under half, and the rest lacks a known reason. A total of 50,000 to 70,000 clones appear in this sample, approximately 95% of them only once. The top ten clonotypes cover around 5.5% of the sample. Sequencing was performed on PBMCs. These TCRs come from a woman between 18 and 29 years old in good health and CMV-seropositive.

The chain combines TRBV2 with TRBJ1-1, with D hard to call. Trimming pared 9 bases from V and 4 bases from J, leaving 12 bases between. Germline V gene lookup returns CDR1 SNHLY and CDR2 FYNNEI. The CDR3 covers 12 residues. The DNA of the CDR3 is TGTGCCAGTTTCGAGTATCTCACTGAAGCTTTCTTT. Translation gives CASFEYLTEAFF.

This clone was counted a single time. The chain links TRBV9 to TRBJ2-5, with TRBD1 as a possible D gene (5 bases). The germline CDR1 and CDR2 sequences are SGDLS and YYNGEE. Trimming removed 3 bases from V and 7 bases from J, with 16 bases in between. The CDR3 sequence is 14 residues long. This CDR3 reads CASSGDSVKGTQYF. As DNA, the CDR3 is TGTGCCAGCAGCGGCGACAGTGTAAAGGGGACCCAGTACTTC.

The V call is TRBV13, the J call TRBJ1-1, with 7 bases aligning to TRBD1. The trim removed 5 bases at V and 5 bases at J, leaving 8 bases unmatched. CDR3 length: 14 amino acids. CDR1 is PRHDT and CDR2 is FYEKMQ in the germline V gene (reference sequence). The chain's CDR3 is CASSGRGGNTEAFF. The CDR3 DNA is TGTGCCAGCAGCGGCAGAGGGGGCAATACTGAAGCTTTCTTT.

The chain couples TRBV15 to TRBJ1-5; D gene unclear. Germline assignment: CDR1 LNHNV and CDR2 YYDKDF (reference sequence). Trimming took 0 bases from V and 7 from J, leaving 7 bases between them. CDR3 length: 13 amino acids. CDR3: CATSRERRQPQHF. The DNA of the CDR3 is TGTGCCACCAGCAGAGAGCGCAGGCAGCCCCAGCATTTT.

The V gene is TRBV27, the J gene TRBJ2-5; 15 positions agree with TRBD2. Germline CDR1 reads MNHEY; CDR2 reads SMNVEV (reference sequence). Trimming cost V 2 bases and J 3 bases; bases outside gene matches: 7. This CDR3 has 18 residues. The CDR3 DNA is TGTGCCAGCAGTTTAAGGACTAGCGGGAGGGCCCGCGAAGAGACCCAGTACTTC. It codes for CASSLRTSGRAREETQYF.

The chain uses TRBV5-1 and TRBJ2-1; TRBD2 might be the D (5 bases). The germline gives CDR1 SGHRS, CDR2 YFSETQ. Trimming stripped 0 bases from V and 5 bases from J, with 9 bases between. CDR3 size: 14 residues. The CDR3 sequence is CASSLDPADNEQFF. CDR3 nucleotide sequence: TGCGCCAGCAGCTTGGATCCAGCGGACAATGAGCAGTTCTTC.

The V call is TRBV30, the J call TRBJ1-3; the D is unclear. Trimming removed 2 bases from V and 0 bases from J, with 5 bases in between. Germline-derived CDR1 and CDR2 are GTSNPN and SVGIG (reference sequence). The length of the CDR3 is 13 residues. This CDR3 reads CAWSFGSGNTIYF. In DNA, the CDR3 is TGTGCCTGGAGTTTCGGCTCTGGAAACACCATATATTTT.

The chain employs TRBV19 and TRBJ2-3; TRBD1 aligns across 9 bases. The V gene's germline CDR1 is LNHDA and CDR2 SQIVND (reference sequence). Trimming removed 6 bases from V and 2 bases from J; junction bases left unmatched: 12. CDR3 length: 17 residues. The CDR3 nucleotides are TGTGCCAGTAGCATTTCCGGGACAGGGTCTTTCACAGATACGCAGTATTTT. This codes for CASSISGTGSFTDTQYF.

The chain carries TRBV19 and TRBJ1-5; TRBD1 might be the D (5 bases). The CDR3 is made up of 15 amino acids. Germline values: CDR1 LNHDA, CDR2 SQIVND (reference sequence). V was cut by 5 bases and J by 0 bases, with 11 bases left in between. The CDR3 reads CASSDTGGSNQPQHF. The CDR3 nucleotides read TGTGCCAGTAGTGACACCGGGGGTAGCAATCAGCCCCAGCATTTT.

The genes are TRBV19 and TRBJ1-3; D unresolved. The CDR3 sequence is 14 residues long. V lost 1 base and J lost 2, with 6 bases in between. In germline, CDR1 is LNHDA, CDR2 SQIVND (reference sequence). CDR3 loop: CASSIGTAGNTIYF. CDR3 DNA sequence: TGTGCCAGTAGTATAGGGACTGCTGGAAACACCATATATTTT. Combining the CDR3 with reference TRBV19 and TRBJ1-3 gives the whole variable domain DGGITQSPKYLFRKEGQNVTLSCEQNLNHDAMYWYRQDPGQGLRLIYYSQIVNDFQKGDIAEGYSVSREKKESFPLTVTSAQKNPTAFYLCASSIGTAGNTIYFGEGSWLTVV.

The CDR3 DNA sequence: TGTGCCAGCAGCGTAGATTCGGGGGGCACTGGGAATGAGCAGTTCTTC. Protein product: CASSVDSGGTGNEQFF. This chain uses TRBV9 with TRBJ2-1, with D perhaps TRBD2 (7 bases). This CDR3 has 16 amino acids. The germline V gene encodes CDR1 SGDLS and CDR2 YYNGEE. Deletions cut 0 bases from V and 7 bases from J, with 17 bases between.

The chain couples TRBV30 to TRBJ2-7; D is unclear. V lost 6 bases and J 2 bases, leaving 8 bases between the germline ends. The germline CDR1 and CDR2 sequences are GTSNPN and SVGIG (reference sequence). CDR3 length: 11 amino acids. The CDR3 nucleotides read TGTGCCTGTCAACAGACCTACGAGCAGTACTTC. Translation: CACQQTYEQYF.

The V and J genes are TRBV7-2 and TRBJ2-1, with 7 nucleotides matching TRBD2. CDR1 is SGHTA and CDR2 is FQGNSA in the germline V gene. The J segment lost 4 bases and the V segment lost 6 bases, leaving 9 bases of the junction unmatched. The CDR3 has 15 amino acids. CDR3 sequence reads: CASSRGGSQYNEQFF. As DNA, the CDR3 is TGTGCCAGCAGTCGCGGCGGGAGCCAGTACAATGAGCAGTTCTTC.

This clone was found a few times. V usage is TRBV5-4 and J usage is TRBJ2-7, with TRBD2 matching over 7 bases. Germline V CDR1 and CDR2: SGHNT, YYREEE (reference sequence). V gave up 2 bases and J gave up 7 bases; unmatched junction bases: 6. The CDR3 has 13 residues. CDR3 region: CASSLASGEEQYF. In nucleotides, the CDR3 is TGTGCCAGCAGCTTAGCGAGCGGGGAGGAGCAGTACTTC. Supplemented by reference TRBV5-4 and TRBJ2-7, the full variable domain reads ETGVTQSPTHLIKTRGQQVTLRCSSQSGHNTVSWYQQALGQGPQFIFQYYREEENGRGNFPPRFSGLQFPNYSSELNVNALELDDSALYLCASSLASGEEQYFGPGTRLTVT.

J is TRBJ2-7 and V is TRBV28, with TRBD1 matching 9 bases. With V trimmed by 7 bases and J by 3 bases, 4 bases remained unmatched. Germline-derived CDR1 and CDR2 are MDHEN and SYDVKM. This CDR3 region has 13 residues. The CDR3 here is CASMLGQGYEQYF. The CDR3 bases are TGTGCCAGCATGTTGGGACAGGGCTACGAGCAGTACTTC. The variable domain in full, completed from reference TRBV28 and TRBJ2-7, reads DVKVTQSSRYLVKRTGEKVFLECVQDMDHENMFWYRQDPGLGLRLIYFSYDVKMKEKGDIPEGYSVSREKKERFSLILESASTNQTSMYLCASMLGQGYEQYFGPGTRLTVT.

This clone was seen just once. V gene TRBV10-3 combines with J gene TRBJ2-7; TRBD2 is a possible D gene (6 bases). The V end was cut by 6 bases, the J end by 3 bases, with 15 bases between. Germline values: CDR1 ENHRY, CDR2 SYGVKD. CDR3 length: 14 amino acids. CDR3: CAIRGAGLVYEQYF. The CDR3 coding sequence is TGTGCCATCAGGGGAGCGGGTTTGGTCTACGAGCAGTACTTC.